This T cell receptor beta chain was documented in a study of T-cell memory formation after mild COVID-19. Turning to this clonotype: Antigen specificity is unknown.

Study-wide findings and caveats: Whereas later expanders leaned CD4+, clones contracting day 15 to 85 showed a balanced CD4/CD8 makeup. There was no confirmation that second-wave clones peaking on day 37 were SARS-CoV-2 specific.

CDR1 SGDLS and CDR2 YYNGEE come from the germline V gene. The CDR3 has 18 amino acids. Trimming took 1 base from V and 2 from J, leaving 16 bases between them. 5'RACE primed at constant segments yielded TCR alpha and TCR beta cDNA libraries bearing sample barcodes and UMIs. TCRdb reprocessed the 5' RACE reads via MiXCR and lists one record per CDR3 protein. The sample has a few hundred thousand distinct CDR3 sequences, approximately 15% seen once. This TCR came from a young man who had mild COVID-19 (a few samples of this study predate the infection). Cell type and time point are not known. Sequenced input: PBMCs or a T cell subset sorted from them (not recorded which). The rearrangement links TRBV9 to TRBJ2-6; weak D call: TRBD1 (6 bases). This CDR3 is CASSVPWITGTGANVLTF. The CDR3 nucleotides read TGTGCCAGCAGCGTACCGTGGATAACAGGGACTGGGGCCAACGTCCTGACTTTC.